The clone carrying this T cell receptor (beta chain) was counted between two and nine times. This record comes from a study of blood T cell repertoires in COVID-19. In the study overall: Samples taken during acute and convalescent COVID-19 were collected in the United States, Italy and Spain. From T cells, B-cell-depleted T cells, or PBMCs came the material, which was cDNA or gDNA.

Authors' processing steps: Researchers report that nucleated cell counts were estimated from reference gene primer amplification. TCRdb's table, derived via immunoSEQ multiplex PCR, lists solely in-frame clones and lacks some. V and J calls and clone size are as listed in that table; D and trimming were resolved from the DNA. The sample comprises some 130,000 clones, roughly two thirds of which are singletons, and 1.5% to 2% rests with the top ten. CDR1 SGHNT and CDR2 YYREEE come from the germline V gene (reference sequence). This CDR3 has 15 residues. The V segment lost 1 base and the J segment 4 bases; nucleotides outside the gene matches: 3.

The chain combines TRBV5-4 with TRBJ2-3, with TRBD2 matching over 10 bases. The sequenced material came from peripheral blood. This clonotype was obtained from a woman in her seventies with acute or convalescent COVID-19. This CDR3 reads CASSLTSGVSDTQYF. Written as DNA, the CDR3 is TGTGCCAGCAGCTTGACTAGCGGGGTATCAGATACGCAGTATTTT.